This TCR beta chain was identified during a study of identical twins. General study points: Researchers caution that invariant MAIT and iNKT cells could partly confound zero-insertion analyses.

A universal primer binding site was introduced by template switching. The final cDNA contained unique molecular identifiers. TCRdb re-called the 5' RACE reads with MiXCR, one entry per CDR3 protein. The profile shows hundreds of thousands of distinct CDR3 sequences, over 15% of them singletons. The V gene end was trimmed by 2 bases and the J gene end by 6 bases; junction bases not matched to a gene: 18. The CDR3 is made up of 19 amino acids. Germline CDR1 is SGHRS and CDR2 is YFSETQ. Only a few counts were recorded for this clonotype. Its antigen is unidentified. The sample was also linked to a second study, of T cells expressing NK-cell markers. From that paper: The eight sequenced donors comprised seven who were HCMV-seropositive and one who was seronegative. The share of CD8+ T cells held by dominant NKG2C+ clonotypes was about 1.0-7.5% in 5 or 6 donors.

This chain joins TRBV5-1 and TRBJ2-3; 10 bases line up with TRBD2. The origin of this receptor is a woman aged 18-35 years in good health. The specimen was PBMCs. CDR3: CASSFTGTSVGFSTDTQYF. The CDR3 nucleotides read TGCGCCAGCAGCTTCACCGGGACTAGCGTGGGTTTTTCAACGGATACGCAGTATTTT.